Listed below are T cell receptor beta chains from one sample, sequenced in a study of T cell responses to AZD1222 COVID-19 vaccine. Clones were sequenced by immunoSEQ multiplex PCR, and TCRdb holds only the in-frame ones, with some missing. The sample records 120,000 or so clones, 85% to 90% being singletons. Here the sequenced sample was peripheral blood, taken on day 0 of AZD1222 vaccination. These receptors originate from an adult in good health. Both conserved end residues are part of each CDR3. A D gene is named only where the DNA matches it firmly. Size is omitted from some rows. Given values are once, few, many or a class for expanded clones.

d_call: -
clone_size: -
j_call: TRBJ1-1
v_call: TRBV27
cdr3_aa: CASGLTGRLLNTEAFF
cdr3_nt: TGTGCCAGCGGCCTGACGGGACGCCTCTTGAACACTGAAGCTTTCTTT

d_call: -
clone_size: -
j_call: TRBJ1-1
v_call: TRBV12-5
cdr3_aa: CASGLWVNTEAFF
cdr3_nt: TGTGCTAGTGGTTTGTGGGTGAACACTGAAGCTTTCTTT

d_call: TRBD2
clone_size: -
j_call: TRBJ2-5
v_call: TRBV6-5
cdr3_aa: CASSGGGETQYF
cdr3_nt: TGTGCCAGTTCGGGGGGAGGCGAGACCCAGTACTTC

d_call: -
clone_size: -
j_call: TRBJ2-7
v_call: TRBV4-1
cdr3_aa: CASSQDSRQGIYEQYF
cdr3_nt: TGCGCCAGCAGCCAAGATTCTCGGCAGGGGATCTACGAGCAGTACTTC

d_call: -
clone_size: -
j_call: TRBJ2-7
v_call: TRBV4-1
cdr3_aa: CASSQELAGSLWEQYF
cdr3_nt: TGCGCCAGCAGCCAAGAATTGGCAGGGTCCCTCTGGGAGCAGTACTTC

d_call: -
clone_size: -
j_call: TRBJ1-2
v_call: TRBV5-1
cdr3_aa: CASSIRGEEGYTF
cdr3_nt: TGCGCCAGCAGCATCAGGGGCGAAGAGGGCTACACCTTC

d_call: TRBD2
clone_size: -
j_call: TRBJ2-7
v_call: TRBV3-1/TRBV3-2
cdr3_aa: CASSLSGLAVDYEQYF
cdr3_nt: TGTGCCAGCAGCCTATCGGGACTAGCGGTGGACTACGAGCAGTACTTC

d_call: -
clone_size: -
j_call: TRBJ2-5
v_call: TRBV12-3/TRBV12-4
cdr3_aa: CASSFAGQETQYF
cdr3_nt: TGTGCCAGCAGTTTTGCGGGACAAGAGACCCAGTACTTC

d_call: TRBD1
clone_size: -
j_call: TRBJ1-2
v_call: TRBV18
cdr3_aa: CASSPTVGHRGTGGTNYGYTF
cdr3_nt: TGTGCCAGCTCACCGACCGTGGGCCATCGGGGGACAGGGGGTACTAACTATGGCTACACCTTC

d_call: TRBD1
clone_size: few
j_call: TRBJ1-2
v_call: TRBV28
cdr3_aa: CASSLGQGALGYGYTF
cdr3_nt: TGTGCCAGCAGCCTAGGACAGGGGGCATTGGGCTATGGCTACACCTTC

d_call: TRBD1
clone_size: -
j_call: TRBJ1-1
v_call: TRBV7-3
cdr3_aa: CASSSGQVYEAFF
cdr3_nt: TGTGCCAGCAGCTCCGGACAGGTTTATGAAGCTTTCTTT

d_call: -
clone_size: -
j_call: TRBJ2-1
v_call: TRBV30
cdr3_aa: CAWSKGGTSNEQFF
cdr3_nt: TGTGCCTGGAGTAAAGGCGGGACCAGCAATGAGCAGTTCTTC

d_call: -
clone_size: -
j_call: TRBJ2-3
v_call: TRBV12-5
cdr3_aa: CASGLVGTTDTQYF
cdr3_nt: TGTGCTAGTGGTTTGGTAGGCACTACAGATACGCAGTATTTT

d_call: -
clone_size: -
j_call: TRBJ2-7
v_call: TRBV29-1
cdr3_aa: CSVVGGFEQYF
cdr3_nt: TGCAGCGTTGTCGGGGGTTTCGAGCAGTACTTC

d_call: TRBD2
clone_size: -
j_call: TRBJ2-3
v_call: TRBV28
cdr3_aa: CASTKAGGPGAAQYF
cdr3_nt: TGTGCCAGTACAAAAGCGGGGGGCCCGGGGGCGGCGCAGTATTTT

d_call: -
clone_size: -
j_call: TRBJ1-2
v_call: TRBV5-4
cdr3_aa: CASSLEDLYGYTF
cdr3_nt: TGTGCCAGCAGCTTGGAGGACTTGTATGGCTACACCTTC

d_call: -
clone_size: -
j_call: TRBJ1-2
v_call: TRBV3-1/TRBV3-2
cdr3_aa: CASSLTANYGYTF
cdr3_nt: TGTGCCAGCAGCCTGACAGCTAACTATGGCTACACCTTC

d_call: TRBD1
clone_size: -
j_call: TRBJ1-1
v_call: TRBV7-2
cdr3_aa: CASTPQGSGHNTEAFF
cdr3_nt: TGTGCCAGCACCCCACAGGGGAGCGGCCATAACACTGAAGCTTTCTTT

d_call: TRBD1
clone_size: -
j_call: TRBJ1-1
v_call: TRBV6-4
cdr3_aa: CASSDSGQGNTEAFF
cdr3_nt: TGTGCCAGCAGTGACTCGGGACAGGGAAACACTGAAGCTTTCTTT

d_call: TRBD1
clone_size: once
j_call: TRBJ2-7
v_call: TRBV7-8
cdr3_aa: CASSSFGDRAIYEQYF
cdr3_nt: TGTGCCAGCAGCTCCTTTGGTGACAGGGCTATCTACGAGCAGTACTTC

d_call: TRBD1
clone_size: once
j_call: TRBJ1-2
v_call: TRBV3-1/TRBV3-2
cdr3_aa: CASSPRQGMGYGYTF
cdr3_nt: TGTGCCAGCAGCCCGAGACAGGGAATGGGCTATGGCTACACCTTC

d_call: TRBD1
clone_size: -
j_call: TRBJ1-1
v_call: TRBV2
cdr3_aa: CASRGTGALNTEAFF
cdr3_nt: TGTGCCAGCAGAGGGACAGGGGCACTGAACACTGAAGCTTTCTTT

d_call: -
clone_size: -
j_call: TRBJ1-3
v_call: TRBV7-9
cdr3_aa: CASSWDANSGNTIYF
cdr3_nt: TGTGCCAGCAGCTGGGACGCAAACTCTGGAAACACCATATATTTT

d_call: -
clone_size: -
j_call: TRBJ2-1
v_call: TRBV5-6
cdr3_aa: CASSPGSLAHEQFF
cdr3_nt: TGTGCCAGCAGCCCCGGGAGCCTAGCCCATGAGCAGTTCTTC

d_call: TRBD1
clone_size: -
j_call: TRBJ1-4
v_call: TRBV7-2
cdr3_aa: CASSSSGGTNEKLFF
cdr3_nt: TGTGCCAGCAGCTCATCAGGGGGAACTAATGAAAAACTGTTTTTT

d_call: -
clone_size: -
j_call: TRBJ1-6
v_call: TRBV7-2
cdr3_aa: CASSRAGDNSPLHF
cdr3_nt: TGTGCCAGCAGTAGGGCAGGGGACAATTCACCCCTCCACTTT

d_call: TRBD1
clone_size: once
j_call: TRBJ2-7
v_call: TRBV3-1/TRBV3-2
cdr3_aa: CASSPGTAPEQYF
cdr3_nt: TGTGCCAGCAGCCCCGGGACAGCTCCCGAGCAGTACTTC

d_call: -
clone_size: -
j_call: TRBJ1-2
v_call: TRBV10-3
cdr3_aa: CAIKSGTENYGYTF
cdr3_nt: TGTGCCATCAAGTCAGGGACGGAGAACTATGGCTACACCTTC

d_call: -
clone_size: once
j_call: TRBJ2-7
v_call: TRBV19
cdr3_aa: CATQRGYVFDEQYF
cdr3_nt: TGTGCCACCCAGAGGGGGTACGTTTTCGACGAGCAGTACTTC

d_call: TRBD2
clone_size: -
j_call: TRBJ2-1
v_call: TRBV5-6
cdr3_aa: CASSLSRLAGVNEQFF
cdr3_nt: TGTGCCAGCAGCTTGAGCCGACTAGCGGGAGTCAATGAGCAGTTCTTC

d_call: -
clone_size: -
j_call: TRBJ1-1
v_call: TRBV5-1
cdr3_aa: CASSPPGGGGAFF
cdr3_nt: TGCGCCAGCAGCCCCCCGGGGGGAGGGGGAGCTTTCTTT

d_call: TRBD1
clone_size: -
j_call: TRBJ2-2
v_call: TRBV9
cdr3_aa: CASSVVRDSRQNTGELFF
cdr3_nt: TGTGCCAGCAGCGTAGTCCGGGACAGCCGACAAAACACCGGGGAGCTGTTTTTT

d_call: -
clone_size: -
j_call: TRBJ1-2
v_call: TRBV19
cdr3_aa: CASSTGAPRGAGYTF
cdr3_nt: TGTGCCAGTAGTACCGGAGCACCTCGAGGGGCTGGCTACACCTTC

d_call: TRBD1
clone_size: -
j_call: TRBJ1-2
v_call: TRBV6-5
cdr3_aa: CASRRGQEYGYTF
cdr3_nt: TGTGCCAGCAGGCGGGGACAGGAATATGGCTACACCTTC

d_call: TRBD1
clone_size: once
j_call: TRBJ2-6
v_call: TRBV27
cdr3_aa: CASSLSQGLSGANVLTF
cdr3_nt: TGTGCCAGCAGTTTATCACAGGGGTTATCTGGGGCCAACGTCCTGACTTTC

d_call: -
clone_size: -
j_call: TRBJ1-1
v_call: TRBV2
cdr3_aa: CASSGGGKAFF
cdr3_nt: TGTGCCAGCAGTGGCGGGGGGAAAGCTTTCTTT

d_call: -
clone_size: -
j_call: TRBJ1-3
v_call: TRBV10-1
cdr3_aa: CARRGPIYF
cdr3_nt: TGCGCCAGACGGGGGCCCATATATTTT

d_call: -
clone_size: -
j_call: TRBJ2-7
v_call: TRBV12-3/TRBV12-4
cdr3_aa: CASRGTSTHKQYF
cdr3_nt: TGTGCCAGCAGAGGGACCTCTACCCACAAGCAGTACTTC

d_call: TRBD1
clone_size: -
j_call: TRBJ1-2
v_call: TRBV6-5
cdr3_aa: CASSPRGKSGYTF
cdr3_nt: TGTGCCAGCAGCCCCAGGGGGAAGTCGGGCTACACCTTC

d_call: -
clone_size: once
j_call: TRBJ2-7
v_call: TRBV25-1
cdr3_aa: CASKHGLSYEQYF
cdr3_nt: TGTGCCAGTAAACATGGACTTTCCTACGAGCAGTACTTC

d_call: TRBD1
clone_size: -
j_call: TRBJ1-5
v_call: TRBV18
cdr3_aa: CASSPFEGADNQPQHF
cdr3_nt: TGTGCCAGCTCACCGTTTGAGGGGGCGGACAATCAGCCCCAGCATTTT

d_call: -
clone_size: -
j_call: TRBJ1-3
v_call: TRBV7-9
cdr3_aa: CASRTAPGNTIYF
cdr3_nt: TGTGCCAGCAGGACAGCCCCTGGAAACACCATATATTTT

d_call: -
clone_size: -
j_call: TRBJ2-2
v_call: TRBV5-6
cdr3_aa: CASSLAGRDTGELFF
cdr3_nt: TGTGCCAGCAGCTTGGCCGGGCGCGACACCGGGGAGCTGTTTTTT

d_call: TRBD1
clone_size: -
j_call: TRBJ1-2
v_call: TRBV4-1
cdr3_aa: CASSQDRDRVKTF
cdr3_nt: TGCGCCAGCAGCCAAGATAGGGACAGGGTCAAAACCTTC

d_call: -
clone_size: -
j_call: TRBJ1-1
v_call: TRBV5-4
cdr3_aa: CASSLGGQNTEAFF
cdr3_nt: TGTGCCAGCAGCTTGGGAGGCCAGAACACTGAAGCTTTCTTT

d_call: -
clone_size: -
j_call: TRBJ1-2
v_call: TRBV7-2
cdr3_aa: CASSQDRRGGYTF
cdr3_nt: TGTGCCAGCAGCCAAGACAGACGTGGCGGCTACACCTTC

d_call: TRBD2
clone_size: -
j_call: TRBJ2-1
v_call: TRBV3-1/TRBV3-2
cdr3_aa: CASSQESTSGRARSSYNEQFF
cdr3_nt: TGTGCCAGCAGCCAAGAAAGTACTAGCGGGAGGGCCCGGAGTTCCTACAATGAGCAGTTCTTC

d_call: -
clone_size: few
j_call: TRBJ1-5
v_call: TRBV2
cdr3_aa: CASSIQGGNQPQHF
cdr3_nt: TGTGCCAGCAGTATACAGGGAGGGAATCAGCCCCAGCATTTT

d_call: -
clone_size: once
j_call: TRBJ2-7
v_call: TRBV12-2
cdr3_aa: CASRSLTSGETIYEQYF
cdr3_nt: TGTGCAAGTCGGTCCTTGACTAGCGGGGAGACTATTTACGAGCAGTACTTC

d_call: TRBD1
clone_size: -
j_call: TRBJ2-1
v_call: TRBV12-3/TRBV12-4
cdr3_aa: CASSPTGVDEQFF
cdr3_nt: TGTGCCAGCAGCCCTACAGGGGTCGATGAGCAGTTCTTC

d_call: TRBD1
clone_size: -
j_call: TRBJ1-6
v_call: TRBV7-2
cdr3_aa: CASSPTGGVNSPLHF
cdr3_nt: TGTGCCAGCAGCCCGACAGGGGGCGTAAATTCACCCCTCCACTTT

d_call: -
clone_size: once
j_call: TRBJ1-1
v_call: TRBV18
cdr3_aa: CASSRQAPGTEAFF
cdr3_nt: TGTGCCAGCTCACGACAGGCCCCGGGCACTGAAGCTTTCTTT

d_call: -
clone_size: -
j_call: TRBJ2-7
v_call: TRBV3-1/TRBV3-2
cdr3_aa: CASSKSGSTYEQYF
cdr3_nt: TGTGCCAGCAGCAAGTCAGGGAGTACCTACGAGCAGTACTTC

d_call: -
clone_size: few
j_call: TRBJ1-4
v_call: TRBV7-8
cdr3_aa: CASSLTATNEKLFF
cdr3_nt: TGTGCCAGCAGCTTAACAGCAACTAATGAAAAACTGTTTTTT

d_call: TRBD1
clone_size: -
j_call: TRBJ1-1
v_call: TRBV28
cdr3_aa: CASSNAWTGGSFMNTEAFF
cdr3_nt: TGTGCCAGCAGTAACGCTTGGACAGGGGGGTCGTTCATGAACACTGAAGCTTTCTTT

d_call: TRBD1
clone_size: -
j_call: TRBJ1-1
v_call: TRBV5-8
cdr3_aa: CASSSRAGQGTEAFF
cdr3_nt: TGTGCCAGCAGCTCCCGGGCCGGACAGGGGACTGAAGCTTTCTTT

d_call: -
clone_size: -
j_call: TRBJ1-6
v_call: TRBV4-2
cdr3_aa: CASSQEFVGNSPLHF
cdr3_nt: TGTGCCAGCAGCCAAGAGTTCGTAGGGAATTCACCCCTCCACTTT

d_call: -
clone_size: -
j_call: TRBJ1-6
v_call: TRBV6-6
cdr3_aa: CASSSGPPYNSPLHF
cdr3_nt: TGTGCCAGCAGTTCGGGTCCACCCTATAATTCACCCCTCCACTTT

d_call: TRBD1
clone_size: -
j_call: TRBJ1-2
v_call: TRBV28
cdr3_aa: CASSTGVRGYTF
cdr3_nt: TGTGCCAGCAGTACAGGGGTGAGGGGCTACACCTTC

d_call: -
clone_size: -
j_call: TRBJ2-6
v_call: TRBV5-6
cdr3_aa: CASSLVTEISGANVLTF
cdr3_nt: TGTGCCAGCAGCTTGGTGACAGAGATCTCTGGGGCCAACGTCCTGACTTTC